These 14 T cell receptor beta chains came from one sample sequenced in a study of T-cell reconstitution after alpha-beta-depleted transplantation in children (TCRdb year 2016). The library was built by means of PCR. Data came from an Illumina HiSeq 2500. Molecular barcoding was employed in the preparation of TCR libraries, with unique molecular identifiers being used to normalize TCRbeta repertoire quantification. TCRdb reprocessed the public reads (quality trimming at Q25 with fastp, clone calling with MiXCR) and kept in-frame beta chains. Duplicate CDR3 protein sequences are folded into a single record with the most common DNA and genes. The table for this sample lists approximately 520,000 distinct CDR3 sequences; around a third of them were counted only once. The ten top clones hold approximately 2.3% of the sample. The sample in question was PBMCs from the stem cell graft donor, obtained from the stem cell graft. The receptors were sampled from a human donor who donated a stem cell graft to a child with aplastic anemia.

The sample holds a few counts of this clonotype. The rearrangement uses TRBV27 and TRBJ1-5; no reliable D call. The V gene's germline CDR1 is MNHEY and CDR2 SMNVEV (reference sequence). Trimming removed 3 bases at V and 4 bases at J, with 13 bases between. The CDR3 extends over 15 amino acids. The CDR3 DNA is TGTGCCAGCAGTTTGACGACGGTGGGAAATCAGCCCCAGCATTTT. Protein product: CASSLTTVGNQPQHF.

This clonotype was counted a few times. The gene calls are TRBV7-2 and TRBJ2-7; the match to TRBD1 covers 10 bases. From germline, CDR1 is SGHTA and CDR2 FQGNSA. J gave up 2 bases and V 2 bases, and 6 bases lay outside the gene matches. The CDR3 is made up of 16 amino acids. As DNA, the CDR3 is TGTGCCAGCAGCTTAAGGGGGGGACAGGGGCCCTACGAGCAGTACTTC. Protein: CASSLRGGQGPYEQYF.

The chain joins TRBV7-8 to TRBJ2-3; 11 bases are shared with TRBD2. CDR3 length: 16 amino acids. With V trimmed by 3 bases and J by 5 bases, 7 bases remained unmatched. Germline V gene sequence: CDR1 SGHVS, CDR2 FQNEAQ. The CDR3 DNA reads TGTGCCAGCAGCTTGGTGACTAGCGGGAATCAAGATACGCAGTATTTT. The encoded protein is CASSLVTSGNQDTQYF.

CDR3 nucleotide sequence: TGCAGCGTCCTGACAGGGCTTTCGGAAGCTTTCTTT. Protein sequence: CSVLTGLSEAFF. J is TRBJ1-1 and V is TRBV29-1; TRBD1 aligns across 7 bases. The CDR3 runs to 12 residues. After removal of 6 bases from V and 8 bases from J, the junction contained 9 bases not matched to a gene. Germline CDR1 is SQVTM and CDR2 is ANQGSEA. Supplemented by reference TRBV29-1 and TRBJ1-1, the full variable domain reads SAVISQKPSRDICQRGTSLTIQCQVDSQVTMMFWYRQQPGQSLTLIATANQGSEATYESGFVIDKFPISRPNLTFSTLTVSNMSPEDSSIYLCSVLTGLSEAFFGQGTRLTVV.

The rearrangement uses TRBV29-1 and TRBJ2-5; D remains ambiguous. This CDR3 has 12 amino acids. Deletions cut 6 bases from V and 1 base from J, with 9 bases between. Germline assignment: CDR1 SQVTM and CDR2 ANQGSEA. The CDR3 DNA sequence: TGCAGCGTCGCCGAGTCCCAAGAGACCCAGTACTTC. Translated: CSVAESQETQYF. The full variable domain, rest sourced from reference TRBV29-1 and TRBJ2-5, is SAVISQKPSRDICQRGTSLTIQCQVDSQVTMMFWYRQQPGQSLTLIATANQGSEATYESGFVIDKFPISRPNLTFSTLTVSNMSPEDSSIYLCSVAESQETQYFGPGTRLLVL.

The CDR3 coding sequence is TGTGCCAGCAGTTCGCAGGGGCGGGTCACTGAAGCTTTCTTT. It codes for CASSSQGRVTEAFF. This chain uses TRBV27 with TRBJ1-1; a possible D gene is TRBD1 (6 bases). The CDR3 is 14 amino acids. V was pared by 4 bases and J by 4 bases, with 13 bases between. Germline values: CDR1 MNHEY, CDR2 SMNVEV (reference sequence).

DNA of the CDR3: TGTGCCAGCAGTCCCCAGGACCGATGGGGACAGAGCACAGATACGCAGTATTTT. Amino acids: CASSPQDRWGQSTDTQYF. The V call is TRBV27, the J call TRBJ2-3; TRBD1 matches at 7 bases. The length of the CDR3 is 18 residues. The germline CDR1 and CDR2 sequences are MNHEY and SMNVEV (reference sequence). With 5 bases clipped from V and 0 bases from J, the junction kept 14 bases outside the gene matches.

The chain links TRBV7-2 to TRBJ1-6; D unclear. This CDR3 is built from 15 residues. Trimming cost V 4 bases and J 14 bases, with 21 bases left between them. Looked up from germline, CDR1 is SGHTA and CDR2 is FQGNSA. The CDR3 coding sequence is TGTGCCAGCAGCTCCGGGGTACTCTCGGGATTGGCCCTCCACTTT. Protein sequence: CASSSGVLSGLALHF.

This clonotype was seen many times. For the CDR3, the DNA is TGTGCCAGCTCGAGACAGGGTAACGAGCAGTACTTC. Its protein product is CASSRQGNEQYF. This sequence joins TRBV18 and TRBJ2-7, with 7 nucleotides matching TRBD1. The CDR3 extends over 12 amino acids. Germline CDR1 KGHSH, CDR2 LQKENI. The J segment lost 5 bases and the V segment lost 6 bases, leaving 4 bases of the junction unmatched.

The chain uses TRBV10-3 and TRBJ1-5; D not resolved. This CDR3 has 14 residues. Per germline, CDR1 ENHRY and CDR2 SYGVKD. Trimming left V 0 bases short and J 4 bases short, with 7 bases between. The DNA for the CDR3 is TGTGCCATCAGTGAGTCTTGGAATAATCAGCCCCAGCATTTT. As protein: CAISESWNNQPQHF.

This clonotype was detected a few times. The J gene is TRBJ1-1, the V gene TRBV29-1; D remains unclear. V shed 7 bases and J shed 0 bases, with 9 bases lying between them. Germline loops: CDR1 SQVTM, CDR2 ANQGSEA. The CDR3 contains 12 residues. The DNA of the CDR3 is TGCAGCGCGGACGGGTTGAACACTGAAGCTTTCTTT. It translates to CSADGLNTEAFF.

Only a few counts were recorded for this clonotype. The chain is built from TRBV29-1 and TRBJ2-1; 10 bases are shared with TRBD2. Germline loops: CDR1 SQVTM, CDR2 ANQGSEA. The CDR3 covers 15 residues. After removal of 6 bases from V and 2 bases from J, the junction contained 7 bases not matched to a gene. This CDR3 is CSVSPSGGAYNEQFF. The CDR3 nucleotides are TGCAGCGTCTCACCTAGCGGGGGAGCCTACAATGAGCAGTTCTTC.

This clonotype was seen many times. The chain uses TRBV18 and TRBJ1-2; no clear D gene. Trimming removed 2 bases at V and 3 bases at J, with 1 base between. The CDR3 is 11 amino acids. Germline lookup yields CDR1 KGHSH and CDR2 LQKENI. The DNA of the CDR3 is TGTGCCAGCTCACCAGACTATGGCTACACCTTC. This codes for CASSPDYGYTF. Combining the CDR3 with reference TRBV18 and TRBJ1-2 gives the whole variable domain NAGVMQNPRHLVRRRGQEARLRCSPMKGHSHVYWYRQLPEEGLKFMVYLQKENIIDESGMPKERFSAEFPKEGPSILRIQQVVRGDSAAYFCASSPDYGYTFGSGTRLTVV.

This clonotype was detected only a few times. This rearrangement joins TRBV20-1 to TRBJ2-7; D gene ambiguous. Germline V gene lookup returns CDR1 DFQATT and CDR2 SNEGSKA (reference sequence). Trimming pared 4 bases from V and 7 bases from J, leaving 11 bases between. The CDR3 covers 11 residues. The CDR3 DNA reads as TGCAGTGCTATCGTAGCACCAGAGCAGTACTTC. Its protein is CSAIVAPEQYF.